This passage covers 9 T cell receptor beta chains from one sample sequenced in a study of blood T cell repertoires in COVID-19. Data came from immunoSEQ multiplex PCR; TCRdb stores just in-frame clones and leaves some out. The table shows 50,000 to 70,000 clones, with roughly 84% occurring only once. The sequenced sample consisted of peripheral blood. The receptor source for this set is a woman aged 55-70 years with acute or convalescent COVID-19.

The CDR3 protein is CASSSRGSSYEQYF. In nucleotides, the CDR3 is TGTGCCAGCAGTTCCCGGGGGAGCTCCTACGAGCAGTACTTC. The chain carries TRBV27 and TRBJ2-7, with D perhaps TRBD2 (6 bases). V was pared by 4 bases and J by 0 bases, with 10 bases between. The CDR3 has 14 residues. Germline CDR1 reads MNHEY; CDR2 reads SMNVEV (reference sequence).

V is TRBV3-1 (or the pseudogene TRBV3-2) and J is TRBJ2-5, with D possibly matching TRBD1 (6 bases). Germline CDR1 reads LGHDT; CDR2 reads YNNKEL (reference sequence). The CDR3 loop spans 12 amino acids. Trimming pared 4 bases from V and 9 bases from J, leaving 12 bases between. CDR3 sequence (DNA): TGTGCCAGCAGCCCTACCAGGGGACCCCAGTACTTC. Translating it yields CASSPTRGPQYF.

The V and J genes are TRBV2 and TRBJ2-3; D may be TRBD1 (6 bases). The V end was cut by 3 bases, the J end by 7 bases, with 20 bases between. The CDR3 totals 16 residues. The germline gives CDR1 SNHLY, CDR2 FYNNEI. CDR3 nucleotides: TGTGCCAGCAGTGATGCGGCGCAGGGGCGGGCGAATACGCAGTATTTT. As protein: CASSDAAQGRANTQYF. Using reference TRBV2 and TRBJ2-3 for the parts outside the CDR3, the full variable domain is EPEVTQTPSHQVTQMGQEVILRCVPISNHLYFYWYRQILGQKVEFLVSFYNNEISEKSEIFDDQFSVERPDGSNFTLKIRSTKLEDSAMYFCASSDAAQGRANTQYFGPGTRLTVL.

CDR3 DNA: TGTGCCAGTAGTATAGAAACAGGCGCCGGGGGAAACACCATATATTTT. Encoded protein: CASSIETGAGGNTIYF. The chain is built from TRBV19 and TRBJ1-3; D possibly corresponds to TRBD1 (5 bases). The V end was cut by 0 bases, the J end by 4 bases, with 13 bases between. This CDR3 is 16 amino acids long. Germline lookup yields CDR1 LNHDA and CDR2 SQIVND (reference sequence).

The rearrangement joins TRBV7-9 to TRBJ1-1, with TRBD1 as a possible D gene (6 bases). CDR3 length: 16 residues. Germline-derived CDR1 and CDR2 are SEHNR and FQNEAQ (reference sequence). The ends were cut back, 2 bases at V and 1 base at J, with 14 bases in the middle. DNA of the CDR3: TGTGCCAGCAGCTTATTGAGGGACATATCGAACACTGAAGCTTTCTTT. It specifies CASSLLRDISNTEAFF.

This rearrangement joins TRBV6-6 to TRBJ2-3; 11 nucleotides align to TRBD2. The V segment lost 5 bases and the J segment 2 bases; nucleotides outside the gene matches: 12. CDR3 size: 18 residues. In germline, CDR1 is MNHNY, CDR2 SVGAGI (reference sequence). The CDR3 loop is CASSPNGLAGSFTDTQYF. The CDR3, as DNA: TGTGCCAGCAGTCCTAACGGACTAGCGGGTTCATTCACAGATACGCAGTATTTT.

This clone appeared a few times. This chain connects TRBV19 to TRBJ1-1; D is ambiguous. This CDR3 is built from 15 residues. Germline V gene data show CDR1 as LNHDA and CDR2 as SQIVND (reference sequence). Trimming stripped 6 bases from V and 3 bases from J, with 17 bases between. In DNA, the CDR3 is TGTGCCAGTAGACGGACCTCCTCGAGGGACACTGAAGCTTTCTTT. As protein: CASRRTSSRDTEAFF.

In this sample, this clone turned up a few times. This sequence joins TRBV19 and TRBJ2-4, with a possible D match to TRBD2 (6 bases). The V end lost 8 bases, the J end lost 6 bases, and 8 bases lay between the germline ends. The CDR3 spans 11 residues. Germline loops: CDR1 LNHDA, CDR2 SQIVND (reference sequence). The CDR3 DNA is TGTGCCAGTGGCGGGACAAACATTCAGTACTTC. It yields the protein CASGGTNIQYF.

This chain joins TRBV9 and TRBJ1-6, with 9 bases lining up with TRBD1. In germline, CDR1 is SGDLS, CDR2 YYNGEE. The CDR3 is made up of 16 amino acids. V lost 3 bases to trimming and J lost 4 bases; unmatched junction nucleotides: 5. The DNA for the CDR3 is TGTGCCAGCAGCGGCGCCGGGACAGGGTATAATTCACCCCTCCACTTT. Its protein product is CASSGAGTGYNSPLHF.